This T cell receptor beta chain emerged from a study of beta chain features in type 1 diabetes. Expressed TCRB transcripts were sequenced after all isolated RNA was converted to cDNA. Some clones are missing from TCRdb's copy, which holds only in-frame ones; the method was immunoSEQ multiplex PCR. The table shows 300,000 to 400,000 clones, with approximately 10% occurring only once. This clone was counted a few times. The CDR3 extends over 14 amino acids. Germline CDR1 and CDR2: SNHLY and FYNNEI. V was clipped by 6 bases and J by 2 bases, with 13 bases between them. This sequence joins TRBV2 and TRBJ2-5; D is unclear. The sequenced sample was naive CD4+ T cells from blood. The receptor was isolated from a woman aged 25 to 39 in good health. The chain's CDR3 is CASRALGPQETQYF. In DNA form, the CDR3 reads TGTGCCAGCAGAGCGCTAGGTCCACAAGAGACCCAGTACTTC.